Following are 16 T cell receptor beta chains from one sample sequenced in a study of control samples from healthy donors and cancer patients. Method: immunoSEQ multiplex PCR; TCRdb's copy keeps in-frame clones and lacks some. The repertoire consists of fewer than 200,000 clones, with about 93% occurring once and the leading ten covering 4.1%. Sequencing input: blood. These TCRs come from a woman between 55 and 75 years old in good health.

The chain has TRBV5-1 and TRBJ2-5, with D possibly called TRBD1 or TRBD2 (6 bases each). The germline V gene has CDR1 SGHRS and CDR2 YFSETQ. The CDR3 is made up of 15 amino acids. With 4 bases removed from V and 5 bases from J, the gap between germline ends came to 18 bases. Written as DNA, the CDR3 is TGCGCCAGCAGCCCCGGGGATAGGGGGGCCGAGACCCAGTACTTC. Translated: CASSPGDRGAETQYF.

The chain recombines TRBV10-3 with TRBJ2-2; perhaps TRBD1 as D (5 bases). The CDR3 consists of 18 residues. CDR1 and CDR2 from the germline V gene are ENHRY and SYGVKD. V lost 0 bases and J 0 bases, leaving 14 bases between the germline ends. CDR3 loop: CAISESSPGAANTGELFF. The CDR3 nucleotides are TGTGCCATCAGTGAGTCGAGTCCTGGGGCCGCGAACACCGGGGAGCTGTTTTTT.

This clone is deemed medium-sized. The CDR3 spells CASSPSPMGAGELFF. CDR3 coding DNA: TGTGCCAGCAGCCCCAGCCCTATGGGGGCCGGGGAGCTGTTTTTT. The chain recombines TRBV11-3 with TRBJ2-2; D may correspond to TRBD1 or TRBD2 (5 bases each). The CDR3 is 15 amino acids. The V gene's germline CDR1 is SGHNT and CDR2 YENEEA. Trimming shortened V by 5 bases and J by 6 bases, and 16 bases separated the two germline ends.

This chain joins TRBV13 and TRBJ2-7; TRBD2 is a possible D gene (6 bases). Between the trimmed V and J ends, which lost 5 bases and 2 bases, there was a span of 13 bases. The CDR3 is made up of 14 amino acids. The V gene's germline CDR1 is PRHDT and CDR2 FYEKMQ (reference sequence). CDR3 sequence: CASSPGTGAYEQYF. For the CDR3, the DNA is TGTGCCAGCAGCCCCGGGACGGGGGCCTACGAGCAGTACTTC.

This sequence joins TRBV7-9 and TRBJ1-1; TRBD1 matches 7 bases. After removal of 3 bases from V and 4 bases from J, the junction contained 5 bases not matched to a gene. The CDR3 runs 14 residues. CDR1 and CDR2 (germline): SEHNR, FQNEAQ (reference sequence). The CDR3 coding sequence is TGTGCCAGCAGCTTGAGGGGGCGGGTCACTGAAGCTTTCTTT. It translates to CASSLRGRVTEAFF.

This clone was observed once. The chain combines TRBV5-6 with TRBJ1-5; TRBD1 matches 9 bases. Germline lookup yields CDR1 SGHDT and CDR2 YYEEEE. The CDR3 length is 17 residues. J was trimmed by 0 bases and V by 2 bases; bases with no gene match: 6. The CDR3 sequence: CASSLWTGVNSNQPQHF. CDR3 DNA sequence: TGTGCCAGCAGCTTATGGACAGGGGTCAATAGCAATCAGCCCCAGCATTTT.

This chain connects TRBV11-2 to TRBJ2-1; D is perhaps TRBD2 (6 bases). V was clipped by 1 base and J by 3 bases, with 13 bases between them. CDR3 length: 16 amino acids. CDR1 SGHAT and CDR2 FQNNGV come from the germline V gene. CDR3 sequence (DNA): TGTGCCAGCAGCTTAGGCGGGACGGTGAACTACAATGAGCAGTTCTTC. Protein: CASSLGGTVNYNEQFF.

The rearrangement uses TRBV6-6 and TRBJ2-3; 10 bases align to TRBD1. The CDR3 extends over 17 amino acids. With 5 bases clipped from V and 2 bases from J, the junction kept 10 bases outside the gene matches. In germline, CDR1 is MNHNY, CDR2 SVGAGI (reference sequence). The CDR3 coding sequence is TGTGCCAGCAGTCAAAGACAGGGGGCAATGTCCACAGATACGCAGTATTTT. Translation gives CASSQRQGAMSTDTQYF.

The gene calls are TRBV18 and TRBJ1-1; 7 nucleotides align to TRBD1. The germline V gene encodes CDR1 KGHSH and CDR2 LQKENI. The CDR3 contains 16 residues. Unmatched junction bases numbered 12, after V lost 5 bases and J lost 3 bases. CDR3 in DNA: TGTGCCAGCTCAGCATATACAGGGGTCCCACACACTGAAGCTTTCTTT. As protein: CASSAYTGVPHTEAFF. Full variable domain (outside the CDR3, taken from reference TRBV18 and TRBJ1-1): NAGVMQNPRHLVRRRGQEARLRCSPMKGHSHVYWYRQLPEEGLKFMVYLQKENIIDESGMPKERFSAEFPKEGPSILRIQQVVRGDSAAYFCASSAYTGVPHTEAFFGQGTRLTVV.

V and J are TRBV13 and TRBJ2-2; TRBD1 is a possible D gene (5 bases). The germline V and J ends were trimmed by 1 base and 0 bases, with 9 bases remaining between them. From germline, CDR1 is PRHDT and CDR2 FYEKMQ (reference sequence). There are 16 residues in the CDR3. The CDR3 DNA sequence: TGTGCCAGCAGCTTAGTAGGGGTCGCGAACACCGGGGAGCTGTTTTTT. This translates into CASSLVGVANTGELFF.

J is TRBJ2-3 and V is TRBV6-5; 8 nucleotides agree with TRBD2. Germline V CDR1 and CDR2: MNHEY, SVGAGI. The CDR3 sequence is 15 residues long. V was clipped by 2 bases and J by 8 bases; unmatched bases: 9. CDR3 region: CASSYPGVSGVTQYF. The DNA of the CDR3 is TGTGCCAGCAGTTACCCAGGGGTTAGCGGGGTTACGCAGTATTTT.

This sequence joins TRBV30 and TRBJ2-5; 9 nucleotides match TRBD2. Germline V CDR1 and CDR2: GTSNPN, SVGIG (reference sequence). Trimming cost V 7 bases and J 3 bases; bases outside gene matches: 15. The CDR3 covers 16 residues. The CDR3 protein is CAFPVADSGGKETQYF. CDR3 sequence (DNA): TGTGCCTTCCCCGTCGCCGATAGCGGGGGAAAAGAGACCCAGTACTTC.

The J gene is TRBJ2-7, the V gene TRBV3-1 (or the pseudogene TRBV3-2); possible D gene TRBD2, 6 bases. CDR3 length: 15 amino acids. Trimming took 1 base from V and 5 from J, leaving 15 bases between them. From germline, CDR1 is LGHDT and CDR2 YNNKEL (reference sequence). DNA of the CDR3: TGTGCCAGCAGCCAAGGGCGGGGACCCGCAAACGAGCAGTACTTC. Amino acids: CASSQGRGPANEQYF.

The chain links TRBV27 to TRBJ2-3; 9 bases line up with TRBD2. The CDR3 consists of 15 residues. The germline gives CDR1 MNHEY, CDR2 SMNVEV (reference sequence). V lost 7 bases to trimming and J lost 6 bases; unmatched junction nucleotides: 11. The CDR3 region has the DNA TGTGCCAGCAACCTAAGCGGGGGGCTGCGGGATACGCAGTATTTT. Translating it yields CASNLSGGLRDTQYF.

The chain links TRBV19 to TRBJ1-5; possibly TRBD1 for D (5 bases). The CDR3 has 15 amino acids. The germline V and J ends were trimmed by 5 bases and 4 bases, with 15 bases remaining between them. In germline, CDR1 is LNHDA, CDR2 SQIVND (reference sequence). The CDR3: CASSGTGTINQPQHF. As DNA, the CDR3 is TGTGCCAGTAGTGGAACCGGGACTATAAATCAGCCCCAGCATTTT.

J is TRBJ2-3 and V is TRBV7-2; 9 bases are shared with TRBD2. CDR3 size: 15 residues. Germline values: CDR1 SGHTA, CDR2 FQGNSA. Germline trimming cut 2 bases from V and 4 bases from J; bases unmatched to any gene: 4. The chain's CDR3 is CASSLLAGGPDTQYF. The CDR3 nucleotides read TGTGCCAGCAGCTTACTGGCGGGGGGGCCAGATACGCAGTATTTT.